This T cell receptor (beta chain) emerged from a study of neurological immune-mediated disorders. Findings and caveats of the study: The most TCR clonal expansion was seen in HTLV-1-associated myelopathy, and the least was seen in multiple sclerosis, which fell below healthy controls.

PBMCs stored at -80 C, numbering 2 million, were the origin of the unsorted libraries. With 10-nucleotide random UMIs, 5'RACE was used to make the cDNA. TCRdb fed the 5' RACE reads into MiXCR, producing one record per CDR3 protein. Seen here are some 46,000 distinct CDR3 sequences, under 13% observed once, and the top ten hold approximately 5%. This CDR3 region has 13 residues. The V and J ends lost 4 bases and 10 bases respectively, with 18 bases between them. In germline, CDR1 is SGHRS, CDR2 YFSETQ. To note about this clonotype: Antigen: not known.

Material: PBMCs. The chain combines TRBV5-1 with TRBJ2-7, with D perhaps matching TRBD1 (6 bases). The receptor was isolated from a man between 65 and 85 years old with HTLV-1-associated myelopathy (HAM/TSP). The CDR3 region is CASSLQTGSYQYF. CDR3 DNA: TGCGCCAGCAGCCTACAAACAGGGTCCTACCAGTACTTC.